The 6 T cell receptor beta chains in this list originate from one sample, sequenced in a study of long-term antiretroviral therapy in people with HIV. At survey level, the immunoSEQ assay was run in its v3.0 version. Only in-frame clones appear in the TCRdb table, and some are missing; sequencing was by immunoSEQ multiplex PCR. This table has 25,000 or so clones, roughly 90% appearing once. Sequenced material: unsorted PBMCs, taken 0.5 years after starting antiretroviral therapy. All receptors derive from a woman aged 18-29 years with HIV.

A remark on this clone: At one end, the junction sequence differs from germline, possibly due to a read error. The J gene is TRBJ1-4, the V gene TRBV7-9; D unresolved. Germline V CDR1 and CDR2: SEHNR, FQNEAQ (reference sequence). This CDR3 contains 14 residues. CDR3 coding DNA: TGTGCCGGATCAAAAGGACTGGGAAATGACAAACTGTTTTTT. This sequence encodes CAGSKGLGNDKLFF.

The chain employs TRBV28 and TRBJ1-5; 8 bases are a match to TRBD1. The V gene's germline CDR1 is MDHEN and CDR2 SYDVKM. V shed 8 bases, J shed 4 bases, and the junction held 7 bases outside the gene matches. The CDR3 spans 14 residues. CDR3 protein: CASYAGQENQPQHF. The CDR3 DNA reads as TGTGCCAGCTACGCGGGACAGGAGAATCAGCCCCAGCATTTT.

The chain carries TRBV4-3 and TRBJ2-1, with 10 bases matching TRBD2. V trimming: 5 bases; J trimming: 5 bases; junction bases outside the gene matches: 12. The length of the CDR3 is 17 residues. CDR1 is LGHNA and CDR2 is YSLEER in the germline V gene. The CDR3 spells CASSTRRSGGADNEQFF. CDR3 nucleotides: TGCGCCAGCAGCACTAGAAGGAGCGGGGGGGCGGACAATGAGCAGTTCTTC.

This sequence joins TRBV5-4 and TRBJ2-3, with TRBD2 as a possible D gene (5 bases). The V and J ends lost 4 bases and 4 bases respectively, with 16 bases between them. CDR3 length: 15 residues. Germline CDR1 reads SGHNT; CDR2 reads YYREEE (reference sequence). The CDR3 region has the DNA TGTGCCAGCAGCGCAACCGGGATAAACCCAGATACGCAGTATTTT. Protein: CASSATGINPDTQYF.

The chain recombines TRBV27 with TRBJ2-7; TRBD2 aligns across 8 bases. Trimming cost V 5 bases and J 6 bases; bases outside gene matches: 12. Germline lookup yields CDR1 MNHEY and CDR2 SMNVEV (reference sequence). This CDR3 has 15 amino acids. For the CDR3, the DNA is TGTGCCAGCAGTACCCGGACTAGCCCCTCGGGCGAGCAGTACTTC. It specifies CASSTRTSPSGEQYF.

The count of this clone is one. The chain recombines TRBV5-1 with TRBJ2-5; 7 bases align to TRBD1. Germline V gene lookup returns CDR1 SGHRS and CDR2 YFSETQ. The CDR3 runs to 14 residues. The V and J ends lost 3 bases and 2 bases, in that order; junction bases with no gene match: 4. The CDR3: CASSSQGQQETQYF. As DNA, the CDR3 is TGCGCCAGCAGCTCGCAGGGACAGCAAGAGACCCAGTACTTC.